Listed here are 16 T cell receptor beta chains from one sample, sequenced in a study of control samples from healthy donors and cancer patients. The protocol was immunoSEQ multiplex PCR, while the TCRdb copy is restricted to in-frame clones and leaves out a portion. Of 250,000 to 300,000 clones listed, around 79% are singletons. The sequenced sample consisted of PBMCs. All receptors derive from a woman aged 55-75 years with lung cancer.

This CDR3 is CASSFALADTEAFF. The DNA of the CDR3 is TGCGCCAGCAGCTTCGCTCTCGCAGACACTGAAGCTTTCTTT. The chain has TRBV5-1 and TRBJ1-1; D ambiguous. CDR1 SGHRS and CDR2 YFSETQ come from the germline V gene. The CDR3 is 14 amino acids. V lost 2 bases, J lost 3 bases, and 11 bases lay in between.

This clone appeared once. The chain links TRBV14 to TRBJ1-2; no clear D gene. The V end lost 3 bases, the J end lost 4 bases, and 15 bases lay between the germline ends. The CDR3 has 15 amino acids. Germline lookup yields CDR1 SGHDN and CDR2 FVKESK. CDR3 sequence (DNA): TGTGCCAGCAGCCACTACAGAGATCTAAGCTATGGCTACACCTTC. Protein sequence: CASSHYRDLSYGYTF.

A remark on this clone: Distinct nucleotide sequences in the sample also encode this CDR3. The chain is built from TRBV19 and TRBJ1-1; D possibly corresponds to TRBD1 (6 bases). Germline assignment: CDR1 LNHDA and CDR2 SQIVND (reference sequence). V was pared by 3 bases and J by 5 bases, with 10 bases between. The CDR3 loop spans 13 amino acids. The CDR3 DNA reads as TGTGCCAGTAGTATTACAGGGAGGACTGAAGCTTTCTTT. This encodes CASSITGRTEAFF.

This clone showed up just once. The V call is TRBV9, the J call TRBJ2-2, with TRBD2 matching over 8 bases. Germline V lookup: CDR1 SGDLS, CDR2 YYNGEE. This CDR3 has 17 amino acids. V lost 0 bases and J lost 7; bases outside the gene matches: 11. The CDR3 coding sequence is TGTGCCAGCAGCGTAGGCGACGAGGGGCTAGCGGGCGGGGAGCTGTTTTTT. It specifies CASSVGDEGLAGGELFF.

The genes are TRBV14 and TRBJ2-7, with a possible D match to TRBD1 (6 bases). Germline lookup yields CDR1 SGHDN and CDR2 FVKESK. This CDR3 spans 15 amino acids. V was cut by 5 bases and J by 0 bases, with 14 bases left in between. The CDR3 nucleotides read TGTGCCAGCAGCTCCCAGGGGAATCCCTCCTACGAGCAGTACTTC. Translating gives CASSSQGNPSYEQYF.

Only a few counts were recorded for this clone. V and J are TRBV9 and TRBJ2-2, with D possibly TRBD2 on 6 matching bases. Trimming removed 4 bases at V and 1 base at J, with 8 bases between. The CDR3 loop spans 14 amino acids. Germline CDR1 and CDR2: SGDLS and YYNGEE. The CDR3 sequence: CASSKEGNTGELFF. The CDR3, as DNA: TGTGCCAGCAGCAAGGAGGGGAACACCGGGGAGCTGTTTTTT. Based on the CDR3 plus reference TRBV9 and TRBJ2-2, the full variable domain is DSGVTQTPKHLITATGQRVTLRCSPRSGDLSVYWYQQSLDQGLQFLIQYYNGEERAKGNILERFSAQQFPDLHSELNLSSLELGDSALYFCASSKEGNTGELFFGEGSRLTVL.

The chain employs TRBV2 and TRBJ1-3, with D possibly TRBD1 on 6 matching bases. With 7 bases removed from V and 2 bases from J, the gap between germline ends came to 9 bases. Germline V gene lookup returns CDR1 SNHLY and CDR2 FYNNEI. CDR3 length: 13 amino acids. CDR3 DNA: TGTGCCAGCAAGGAGGGGGCTGGAAACACCATATATTTT. Translation: CASKEGAGNTIYF. Full variable domain (remainder filled in from reference TRBV2 and TRBJ1-3): EPEVTQTPSHQVTQMGQEVILRCVPISNHLYFYWYRQILGQKVEFLVSFYNNEISEKSEIFDDQFSVERPDGSNFTLKIRSTKLEDSAMYFCASKEGAGNTIYFGEGSWLTVV.

The chain couples TRBV7-3 to TRBJ1-1, with D perhaps TRBD1 (6 bases). Between the trimmed V and J ends, which lost 2 bases and 11 bases, there was a span of 15 bases. The CDR3 sequence is 13 residues long. Germline lookup yields CDR1 SGHTA and CDR2 FQGTGA. The DNA of the CDR3 is TGTGCCAGCAGCTTAGATAGAGGGGGTAGGGCTTTCTTT. This translates into CASSLDRGGRAFF.

The chain links TRBV7-3 to TRBJ2-2, with 10 bases fitting TRBD2. CDR1 and CDR2 (germline): SGHTA, FQGTGA. CDR3 size: 14 residues. After removal of 5 bases from V and 4 bases from J, the junction contained 1 base not matched to a gene. The CDR3 nucleotides are TGTGCCAGCAGCCGACTAGCGGGCACCGGGGAGCTGTTTTTT. It translates to CASSRLAGTGELFF. Variable domain in full (rest from reference TRBV7-3 and TRBJ2-2): GAGVSQTPSNKVTEKGKYVELRCDPISGHTALYWYRQSLGQGPEFLIYFQGTGAADDSGLPNDRFFAVRPEGSVSTLKIQRTERGDSAVYLCASSRLAGTGELFFGEGSRLTVL.

The chain has TRBV7-8 and TRBJ1-2, with unresolved D. V shed 4 bases and J shed 5 bases, with 17 bases lying between them. The CDR3 runs to 15 residues. In germline, CDR1 is SGHVS, CDR2 FQNEAQ. CDR3 region: CASSSPLITPYGYTF. CDR3 nucleotides: TGTGCCAGCAGCTCCCCCTTGATTACGCCGTATGGCTACACCTTC. Based on the CDR3 plus reference TRBV7-8 and TRBJ1-2, the full variable domain is GAGVSQSPRYKVAKRGQDVALRCDPISGHVSLFWYQQALGQGPEFLTYFQNEAQLDKSGLPSDRFFAERPEGSVSTLKIQRTQQEDSAVYLCASSSPLITPYGYTFGSGTRLTVV.

This chain joins TRBV21-1 and TRBJ2-7; the table's D call TRBD1 went unverified against the DNA. TRBV21-1 is given as a pseudogene. This CDR3 comprises 16 residues. The CDR3 loop is CASSKTDRRWCYEQYF. In DNA, the CDR3 is TGTGCCAGCAGCAAAACGGACAGGCGGTGGTGCTACGAGCAGTACTTC.

The rearrangement joins TRBV5-1 to TRBJ2-3; 9 bases are shared with TRBD1. Germline V gives CDR1 SGHRS, CDR2 YFSETQ. V was pared by 0 bases and J by 5 bases, with 4 bases of the junction left unmatched. The CDR3 sequence is 15 residues long. CDR3 sequence: CASSLAGQGVDTQYF. The CDR3 DNA reads TGCGCCAGCAGCTTGGCGGGACAGGGTGTAGATACGCAGTATTTT. Complete variable domain (other parts from reference TRBV5-1 and TRBJ2-3): KAGVTQTPRYLIKTRGQQVTLSCSPISGHRSVSWYQQTPGQGLQFLFEYFSETQRNKGNFPGRFSGRQFSNSRSEMNVSTLELGDSALYLCASSLAGQGVDTQYFGPGTRLTVL.

This chain uses TRBV6-6 with TRBJ2-1; 9 bases are a match to TRBD1. Germline assignment: CDR1 MNHNY and CDR2 SVGAGI (reference sequence). Losses at the gene ends were 4 bases for V and 6 bases for J; bases not matched to a gene: 7. The CDR3 sequence is 15 residues long. Here the CDR3 reads CASSSPGQGSNEQFF. The CDR3 DNA follows: TGTGCCAGCAGTTCACCGGGACAGGGCTCCAATGAGCAGTTCTTC.

This clone was counted only a few times. The chain employs TRBV7-8 and TRBJ2-6; no clear D gene. Germline V gene data show CDR1 as SGHVS and CDR2 as FQNEAQ. The CDR3 length is 15 residues. The V gene lost 3 bases and the J gene lost 4 bases, with 10 bases spanning the gap. CDR3 region: CASSFSSWGANVLTF. In DNA form, the CDR3 reads TGTGCCAGCAGCTTCTCATCCTGGGGGGCCAACGTCCTGACTTTC.

This clone has a single count. V usage is TRBV29-1 and J usage is TRBJ2-5, with D possibly being TRBD2 (6 bases). This CDR3 region has 14 residues. CDR1 is SQVTM and CDR2 is ANQGSEA in the germline V gene. V lost 0 bases to trimming and J lost 1 base, with 9 bases between them. The CDR3 region is CSVEDSGSQETQYF. The CDR3 DNA follows: TGCAGCGTTGAAGATAGCGGCAGCCAAGAGACCCAGTACTTC.

This clone was recorded a few times. This chain links TRBV2 with TRBJ2-3, with TRBD2 matching over 7 bases. The CDR3 sequence is 16 residues long. V trimming: 1 base; J trimming: 2 bases; junction bases outside the gene matches: 6. Germline V gene sequence: CDR1 SNHLY, CDR2 FYNNEI. CDR3 in DNA: TGTGCCAGCAGTGAAGGGAGCGGGACCAACACAGATACGCAGTATTTT. This gives the protein CASSEGSGTNTDTQYF.